This TCR beta chain was captured in a study of stem cell transplantation in POMP-related autoinflammatory disease. Study overall: CD8+ T cells were low and CD4+ cells naive-skewed before transplant. After transplant, neutrophils and platelets showed 100% graft donor chimerism through one year.

The study, taken as a whole, reports: Fewer unique TRB V-J gene pairings were identified in patients with PRAID.

Between the trimmed V and J ends, which lost 1 base and 8 bases, there was a span of 3 bases. This CDR3 is built from 10 residues. The germline gives CDR1 SGHTS, CDR2 YDEGEE. Method: immunoSEQ multiplex PCR; TCRdb's copy keeps in-frame clones and lacks some. There are thousands of clones in the sample; 88% occur only once, and over 10% lies in the top ten. A word on this clone: Its target is unknown.

The sequence was collected from a human patient with POMP-related autoinflammation and immune dysregulation (PRAID). Some T cells could come from the graft donor. This chain links TRBV5-8 with TRBJ1-1; D not certain. Sequences were derived from CD8+ T cells from PBMCs, sampled after stem cell transplantation. CDR3 nucleotide sequence: TGTGCCAGCAGCTTGAGCGAAGCTTTCTTT. The encoded protein is CASSLSEAFF.